This entry lists 5 T cell receptor beta chains sequenced from one sample in a study of neurological immune-mediated disorders. In TCRdb, the 5' RACE reads were re-called with MiXCR into one record per CDR3 protein. The data show approximately 100,000 distinct CDR3 sequences, with around 3.3% seen just once and around 6% held by the top ten. Input material: PBMCs. These receptor sequences come from a young woman with multiple sclerosis.

The sample holds many counts of this clonotype. J is TRBJ1-2 and V is TRBV7-2; TRBD1 matches at 8 bases. The CDR3 covers 14 residues. Germline V gene lookup returns CDR1 SGHTA and CDR2 FQGNSA. V trimming: 1 base; J trimming: 5 bases; junction bases outside the gene matches: 3. The CDR3 sequence is CASSLGQGIYGYTF. For the CDR3, the DNA is TGTGCCAGCAGCTTAGGACAGGGGATTTATGGCTACACCTTC.

In its sample, this clonotype was seen many times. V and J are TRBV4-1 and TRBJ1-1; no definite D call. CDR3 size: 13 residues. Germline V gives CDR1 MGHRA, CDR2 YSYEKL. Between the trimmed V and J ends, which lost 6 bases and 5 bases, there was a span of 13 bases. CDR3 bases: TGCGCCAGCAGATTAGGGCAAGGGACTGAAGCTTTCTTT. This translates into CASRLGQGTEAFF.

Turning to this clonotype: A much larger clonotype is one base distant, so this may be a read error. The chain links TRBV20-1 to TRBJ1-1; 9 positions match TRBD1. CDR3 length: 12 amino acids. CDR1 and CDR2 from the germline V gene are DFQATT and SNEGSKA (reference sequence). The V gene end was trimmed by 7 bases and the J gene end by 5 bases; junction bases not matched to a gene: 5. The CDR3: CSDETGGTEAFF. For the CDR3, the DNA is TGCAGTGATGAGACAGGGGGAACTGAAGCTTTCTTT.

There are many counts of this clonotype. The chain is built from TRBV15 and TRBJ2-7; 8 positions match TRBD2. The CDR3 covers 14 residues. With V trimmed by 0 bases and J by 4 bases, 2 bases remained unmatched. The germline gives CDR1 LNHNV, CDR2 YYDKDF (reference sequence). CDR3 in amino acids: CATSREASGYEQYF. CDR3 nucleotide sequence: TGTGCCACCAGCAGAGAGGCTAGCGGGTACGAGCAGTACTTC.

This clonotype was detected many times. CDR3 sequence: CAIRGQDGETQYF. CDR3 in DNA: TGTGCCATCAGGGGACAGGACGGGGAGACCCAGTACTTC. V and J are TRBV10-3 and TRBJ2-5; 8 positions agree with TRBD1. The trim removed 6 bases at V and 5 bases at J, leaving 5 bases unmatched. The germline gives CDR1 ENHRY, CDR2 SYGVKD. The CDR3 runs to 13 residues.